The 9 T cell receptor beta chains listed next were all sequenced from one sample in a study of T cell responses to AZD1222 COVID-19 vaccine. The table came from immunoSEQ multiplex PCR; TCRdb's copy has only in-frame clones and leaves some out. The data show about 160,000 clones, with more than 90% seen just once and roughly 3.3% held by the top ten. Sample: peripheral blood, taken 28 days after the second AZD1222 dose. The source is an adult who received the AZD1222 COVID-19 vaccine.

This clone was seen a few times. The chain uses TRBV19 and TRBJ1-5; 8 nucleotides agree with TRBD1. This CDR3 contains 21 residues. The J segment lost 0 bases and the V segment lost 3 bases, leaving 19 bases of the junction unmatched. The germline gives CDR1 LNHDA, CDR2 SQIVND (reference sequence). This chain's CDR3 is CASSILGQGAYIRRSNQPQHF. In DNA, the CDR3 is TGTGCCAGTAGTATCCTTGGACAGGGTGCCTACATTCGGCGTAGCAATCAGCCCCAGCATTTT.

The table lists this clone with a count of one. The chain recombines TRBV5-1 with TRBJ2-2; 8 bases agree with TRBD1. Unmatched junction bases numbered 10, after V lost 2 bases and J lost 4 bases. Germline CDR1 is SGHRS and CDR2 is YFSETQ. The CDR3 sequence is 17 residues long. The CDR3 sequence: CASSFVRTTGVTGELFF. The CDR3 DNA is TGCGCCAGCAGCTTCGTGAGAACGACAGGGGTCACCGGGGAGCTGTTTTTT.

The rearrangement uses TRBV18 and TRBJ2-1; tentative D call: TRBD2 (6 bases). The V gene's germline CDR1 is KGHSH and CDR2 LQKENI. The CDR3 is made up of 13 amino acids. V was trimmed by 5 bases and J by 14 bases, leaving 19 bases between them. CDR3 amino acids: CASSISGLSEEFF. CDR3 nucleotide sequence: TGTGCCAGCTCAATATCGGGACTCTCGGAGGAGTTCTTC.

The chain uses TRBV14 and TRBJ2-7, with 7 bases fitting TRBD1. V lost 5 bases, J lost 2 bases, and 9 bases stayed unmatched. Germline V gives CDR1 SGHDN, CDR2 FVKESK. The CDR3 runs 15 residues. CDR3 sequence: CASSLGNRGPYEQYF. Here the CDR3 DNA reads TGTGCCAGCAGCTTAGGCAACAGGGGCCCCTACGAGCAGTACTTC.

V usage is TRBV29-1 and J usage is TRBJ2-2; tentative D call: TRBD2 (5 bases). V shed 3 bases and J shed 2 bases, with 22 bases lying between them. This CDR3 has 18 residues. Looked up from germline, CDR1 is SQVTM and CDR2 is ANQGSEA. The CDR3 DNA is TGCAGCGTTGAGGAGGCTAGAGGGTTGAGGGCAAACACCGGGGAGCTGTTTTTT. This codes for CSVEEARGLRANTGELFF.

The V call is TRBV28, the J call TRBJ2-1; the match to TRBD1 covers 10 bases. This CDR3 region has 14 residues. V trimming: 8 bases; J trimming: 4 bases; junction bases outside the gene matches: 5. Germline CDR1 reads MDHEN; CDR2 reads SYDVKM. The CDR3 spells CASGGQGFYNEQFF. The CDR3 DNA reads as TGTGCCAGCGGGGGACAGGGGTTTTACAATGAGCAGTTCTTC. Together with reference TRBV28 and TRBJ2-1, the CDR3 gives the full variable domain: DVKVTQSSRYLVKRTGEKVFLECVQDMDHENMFWYRQDPGLGLRLIYFSYDVKMKEKGDIPEGYSVSREKKERFSLILESASTNQTSMYLCASGGQGFYNEQFFGPGTRLTVL.

This chain uses TRBV4-1 with TRBJ2-7; the D gene is possibly TRBD2 (5 bases). V lost 1 base, J lost 1 base, and 5 bases lay in between. Germline CDR1 MGHRA, CDR2 YSYEKL. The CDR3 is made up of 13 amino acids. CDR3 bases: TGCGCCAGCAGCCAAGGAGGGTCCTACGAGCAGTACTTC. Translated, it gives CASSQGGSYEQYF.

This rearrangement joins TRBV24-1 to TRBJ2-7; 10 bases are a match to TRBD2. Trimming took 5 bases from V and 4 from J; bases not matched to a gene: 10. This CDR3 has 16 amino acids. Germline V gene lookup returns CDR1 KGHDR and CDR2 SFDVKD. CDR3 region: CATSVLLAGFLYEQYF. The CDR3 nucleotides read TGTGCCACCAGTGTATTACTAGCGGGATTCTTATACGAGCAGTACTTC.

CDR3 region: CASEKGASGSYEQYF. CDR3 nucleotide sequence: TGTGCCAGTGAAAAGGGGGCTAGCGGGAGTTACGAGCAGTACTTC. The chain joins TRBV2 to TRBJ2-7; 10 nucleotides line up with TRBD2. With V trimmed by 9 bases and J by 4 bases, 12 bases remained unmatched. Germline V gene lookup returns CDR1 SNHLY and CDR2 FYNNEI. The CDR3 loop spans 15 amino acids.